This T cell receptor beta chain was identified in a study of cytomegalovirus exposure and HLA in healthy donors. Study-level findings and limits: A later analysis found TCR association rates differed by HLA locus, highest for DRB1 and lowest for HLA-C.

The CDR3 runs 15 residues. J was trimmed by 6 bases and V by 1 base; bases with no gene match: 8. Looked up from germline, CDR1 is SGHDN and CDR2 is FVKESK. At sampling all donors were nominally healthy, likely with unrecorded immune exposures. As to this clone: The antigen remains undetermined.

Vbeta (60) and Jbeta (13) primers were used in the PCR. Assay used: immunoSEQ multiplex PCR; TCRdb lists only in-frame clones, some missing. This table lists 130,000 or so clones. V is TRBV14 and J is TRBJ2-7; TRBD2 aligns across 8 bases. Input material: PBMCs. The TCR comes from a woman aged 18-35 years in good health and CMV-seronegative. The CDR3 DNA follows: TGTGCCAGCAGCCAAGTTAGAGCGGGAGCGGGCGAGCAGTACTTC. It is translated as CASSQVRAGAGEQYF.